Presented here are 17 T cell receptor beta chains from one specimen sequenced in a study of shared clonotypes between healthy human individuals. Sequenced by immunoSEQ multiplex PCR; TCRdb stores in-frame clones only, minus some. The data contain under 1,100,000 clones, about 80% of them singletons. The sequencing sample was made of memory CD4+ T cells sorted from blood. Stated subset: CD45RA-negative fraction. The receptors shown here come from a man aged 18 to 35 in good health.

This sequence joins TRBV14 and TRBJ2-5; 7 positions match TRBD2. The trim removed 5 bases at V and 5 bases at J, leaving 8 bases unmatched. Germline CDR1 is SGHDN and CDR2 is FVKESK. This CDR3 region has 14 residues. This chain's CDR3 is CASSLGTSAETQYF. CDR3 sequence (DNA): TGTGCCAGCAGCTTGGGCACTAGCGCTGAGACCCAGTACTTC. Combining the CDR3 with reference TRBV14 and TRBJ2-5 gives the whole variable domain EAGVTQFPSHSVIEKGQTVTLRCDPISGHDNLYWYRRVMGKEIKFLLHFVKESKQDESGMPNNRFLAERTGGTYSTLKVQPAELEDSGVYFCASSLGTSAETQYFGPGTRLLVL.

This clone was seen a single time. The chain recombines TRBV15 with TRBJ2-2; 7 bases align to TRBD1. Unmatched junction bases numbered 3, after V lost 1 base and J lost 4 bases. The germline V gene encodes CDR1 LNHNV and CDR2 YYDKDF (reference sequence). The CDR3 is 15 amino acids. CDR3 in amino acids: CATSRVGQSTGELFF. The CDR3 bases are TGTGCCACCAGCAGAGTGGGACAGAGCACCGGGGAGCTGTTTTTT.

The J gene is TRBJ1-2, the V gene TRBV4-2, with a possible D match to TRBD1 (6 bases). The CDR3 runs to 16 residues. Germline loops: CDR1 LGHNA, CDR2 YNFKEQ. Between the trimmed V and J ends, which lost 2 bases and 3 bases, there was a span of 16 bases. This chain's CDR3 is CASSQPPAGADYGYTF. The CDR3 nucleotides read TGTGCCAGCAGCCAACCTCCCGCAGGGGCCGACTATGGCTACACCTTC.

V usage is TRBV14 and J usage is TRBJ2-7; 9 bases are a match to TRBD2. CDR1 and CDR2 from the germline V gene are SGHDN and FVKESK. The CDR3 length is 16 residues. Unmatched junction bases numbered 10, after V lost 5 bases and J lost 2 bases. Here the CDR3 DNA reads TGTGCCAGCAGCTTATCGGTCCTAGCGGGGCCCTACGAGCAGTACTTC. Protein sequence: CASSLSVLAGPYEQYF.

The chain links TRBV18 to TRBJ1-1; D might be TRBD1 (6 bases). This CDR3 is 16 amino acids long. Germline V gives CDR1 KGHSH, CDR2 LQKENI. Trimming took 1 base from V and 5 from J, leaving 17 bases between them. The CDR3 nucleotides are TGTGCCAGCTCACCACTAGGAAAAGGGGGGCCGACTGAAGCTTTCTTT. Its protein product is CASSPLGKGGPTEAFF.

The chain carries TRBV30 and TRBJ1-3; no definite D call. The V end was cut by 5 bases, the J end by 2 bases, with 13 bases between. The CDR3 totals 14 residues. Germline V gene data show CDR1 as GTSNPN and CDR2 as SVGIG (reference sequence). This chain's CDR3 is CAWREGSPGNTIYF. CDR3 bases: TGTGCCTGGCGGGAAGGATCCCCTGGAAACACCATATATTTT.

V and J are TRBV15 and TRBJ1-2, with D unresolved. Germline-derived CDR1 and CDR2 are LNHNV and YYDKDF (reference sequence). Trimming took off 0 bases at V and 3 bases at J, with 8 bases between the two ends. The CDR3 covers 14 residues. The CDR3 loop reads CATSREDRDYGYTF. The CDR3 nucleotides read TGTGCCACCAGCAGAGAGGATAGGGACTATGGCTACACCTTC.

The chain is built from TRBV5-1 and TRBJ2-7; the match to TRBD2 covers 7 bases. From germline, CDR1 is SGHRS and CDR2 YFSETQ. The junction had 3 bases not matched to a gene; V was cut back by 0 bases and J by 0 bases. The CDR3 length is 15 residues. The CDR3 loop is CASSLVGGSSYEQYF. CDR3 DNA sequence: TGCGCCAGCAGCTTGGTCGGGGGGAGCTCCTACGAGCAGTACTTC.

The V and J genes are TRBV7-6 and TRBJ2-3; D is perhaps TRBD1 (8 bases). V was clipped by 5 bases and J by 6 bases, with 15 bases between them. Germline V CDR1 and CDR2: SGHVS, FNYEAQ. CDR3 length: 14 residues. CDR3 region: CASSVTGEGDTQYF. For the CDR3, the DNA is TGTGCCAGCAGCGTGACAGGGGAGGGGGATACGCAGTATTTT.

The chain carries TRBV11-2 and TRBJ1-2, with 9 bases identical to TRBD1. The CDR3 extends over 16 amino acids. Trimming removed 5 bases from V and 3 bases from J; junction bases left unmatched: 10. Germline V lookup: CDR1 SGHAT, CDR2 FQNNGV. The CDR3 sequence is CASSQVRDRDHYGYTF. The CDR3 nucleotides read TGTGCCAGCAGCCAAGTGAGGGACAGGGACCACTATGGCTACACCTTC. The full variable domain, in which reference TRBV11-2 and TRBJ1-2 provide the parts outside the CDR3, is EAGVAQSPRYKIIEKRQSVAFWCNPISGHATLYWYQQILGQGPKLLIQFQNNGVVDDSQLPKDRFSAERLKGVDSTLKIQPAKLEDSAVYLCASSQVRDRDHYGYTFGSGTRLTVV.

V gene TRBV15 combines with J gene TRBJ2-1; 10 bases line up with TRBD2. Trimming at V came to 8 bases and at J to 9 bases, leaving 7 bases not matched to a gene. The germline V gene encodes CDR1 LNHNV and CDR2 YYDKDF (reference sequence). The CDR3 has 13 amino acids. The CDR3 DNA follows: TGTGCCACCCGGCTAGCGGGAGACCGTGAGCAGTTCTTC. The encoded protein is CATRLAGDREQFF.

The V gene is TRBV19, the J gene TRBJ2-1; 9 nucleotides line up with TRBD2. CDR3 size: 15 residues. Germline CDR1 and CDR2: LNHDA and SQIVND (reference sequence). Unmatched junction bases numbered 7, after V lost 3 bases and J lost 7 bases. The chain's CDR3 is CASSIIVAGANEQFF. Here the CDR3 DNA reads TGTGCCAGTAGTATTATAGTAGCGGGAGCGAATGAGCAGTTCTTC.

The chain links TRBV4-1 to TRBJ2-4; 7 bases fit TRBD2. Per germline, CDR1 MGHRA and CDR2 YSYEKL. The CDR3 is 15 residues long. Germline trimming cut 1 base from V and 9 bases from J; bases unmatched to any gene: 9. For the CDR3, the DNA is TGCGCCAGCAGCCAAGGTGTGGGGGGGATAGGCATTCAGTACTTC. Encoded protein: CASSQGVGGIGIQYF.

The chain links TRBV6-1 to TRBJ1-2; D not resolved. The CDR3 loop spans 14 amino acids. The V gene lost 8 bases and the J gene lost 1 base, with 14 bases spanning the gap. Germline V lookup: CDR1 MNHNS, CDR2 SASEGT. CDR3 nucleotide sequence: TGTGCCAGCCTCCTTTCACTGGTTAACTATGGCTACACCTTC. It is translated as CASLLSLVNYGYTF.

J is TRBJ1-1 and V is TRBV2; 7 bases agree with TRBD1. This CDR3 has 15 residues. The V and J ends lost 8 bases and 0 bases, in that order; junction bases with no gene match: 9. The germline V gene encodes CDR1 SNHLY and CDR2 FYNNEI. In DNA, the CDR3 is TGTGCCAGCCGGGCGACACAGGGGATGAACACTGAAGCTTTCTTT. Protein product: CASRATQGMNTEAFF.

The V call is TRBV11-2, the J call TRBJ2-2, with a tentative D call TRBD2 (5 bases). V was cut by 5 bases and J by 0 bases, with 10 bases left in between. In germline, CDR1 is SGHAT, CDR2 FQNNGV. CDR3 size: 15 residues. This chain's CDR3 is CASSQRGTNTGELFF. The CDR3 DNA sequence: TGTGCCAGCAGCCAGCGAGGGACGAACACCGGGGAGCTGTTTTTT. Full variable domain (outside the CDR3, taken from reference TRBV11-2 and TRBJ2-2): EAGVAQSPRYKIIEKRQSVAFWCNPISGHATLYWYQQILGQGPKLLIQFQNNGVVDDSQLPKDRFSAERLKGVDSTLKIQPAKLEDSAVYLCASSQRGTNTGELFFGEGSRLTVL.

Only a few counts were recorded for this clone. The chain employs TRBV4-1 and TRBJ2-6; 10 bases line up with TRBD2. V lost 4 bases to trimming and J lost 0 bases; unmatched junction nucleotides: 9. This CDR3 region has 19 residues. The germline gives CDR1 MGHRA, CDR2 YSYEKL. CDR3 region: CASSPIGLADSSGANVLTF. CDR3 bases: TGCGCCAGCAGCCCCATCGGACTAGCGGACAGCTCTGGGGCCAACGTCCTGACTTTC.